These T cell receptor beta chains were read from a single sample in a study of cytomegalovirus exposure and HLA in healthy donors. Using immunoSEQ multiplex PCR, the repertoire was profiled, and TCRdb retains in-frame clones only, with some absent. The sample holds 69,000 or so clones, 76% seen once. Material: PBMCs. These receptors came from a man younger than 30 in good health and CMV-seronegative. The CDR3 runs from the conserved cysteine through the conserved F or W. The D gene is left open where the match is weak. Rows give clone size only sometimes, using once, few, many, or a class for an expanded clone.

v_call: TRBV28; d_call: -; clone_size: -; j_call: TRBJ2-7; cdr3_nt: TGTGCCAGCAGTTTAGGGCGGGGTTCCGAGCAGTACTTC; cdr3_aa: CASSLGRGSEQYF
v_call: TRBV5-1; d_call: -; clone_size: -; j_call: TRBJ2-3; cdr3_nt: TGCGCCAGCAGCTTTACACTAGCAGGCGCAGATACGCAGTATTTT; cdr3_aa: CASSFTLAGADTQYF
v_call: TRBV5-6; d_call: TRBD2; clone_size: -; j_call: TRBJ2-5; cdr3_nt: TGTGCCAGCAGCTATCCGACTAGCCTTCAAGAGACCCAGTACTTC; cdr3_aa: CASSYPTSLQETQYF
v_call: TRBV19; d_call: -; clone_size: few; j_call: TRBJ2-1; cdr3_nt: TGTGCCAGTAGTATGTTTACCCCCAGCTCCTACAATGAGCAGTTCTTC; cdr3_aa: CASSMFTPSSYNEQFF
v_call: TRBV27; d_call: -; clone_size: -; j_call: TRBJ2-1; cdr3_nt: TGTGCCAGCAGTTTAAGTCGGGGGGCTTTCAATGAGCAGTTCTTC; cdr3_aa: CASSLSRGAFNEQFF
v_call: TRBV25-1; d_call: -; clone_size: -; j_call: TRBJ2-5; cdr3_nt: TGTGCCAGCAGTGAGGGTGGAGAGGGTAGCCAAGAGACCCAGTACTTC; cdr3_aa: CASSEGGEGSQETQYF
v_call: TRBV7-3; d_call: -; clone_size: -; j_call: TRBJ2-3; cdr3_nt: TGTGCCAGCAGCCCAATAGGAGGGACAGATACGCAGTATTTT; cdr3_aa: CASSPIGGTDTQYF
v_call: TRBV6-1; d_call: TRBD1; clone_size: -; j_call: TRBJ1-1; cdr3_nt: TGTGCCAGCAGTTCGACCCGGGACAGCAAGGCTTTCTTT; cdr3_aa: CASSSTRDSKAFF
v_call: TRBV28; d_call: -; clone_size: -; j_call: TRBJ2-7; cdr3_nt: TGTGCCAGCAGTCGGACAGCCTACGAGCAGTACTTC; cdr3_aa: CASSRTAYEQYF
v_call: TRBV9; d_call: -; clone_size: -; j_call: TRBJ1-3; cdr3_nt: TGTGCCAGCAGCGTAGGGGTCGCAGGGAATGGGGACACCATATATTTT; cdr3_aa: CASSVGVAGNGDTIYF
v_call: TRBV5-6; d_call: TRBD1; clone_size: -; j_call: TRBJ1-2; cdr3_nt: TGTGCCAGCACCGACAGGGGTGGTAATGGCTACACCTTC; cdr3_aa: CASTDRGGNGYTF
v_call: TRBV6-5; d_call: TRBD1; clone_size: few; j_call: TRBJ1-1; cdr3_nt: TGTGCCAGCACTCAGGGGGCCCTAGGGGCTTTCTTT; cdr3_aa: CASTQGALGAFF
v_call: TRBV25-1; d_call: -; clone_size: once; j_call: TRBJ1-5; cdr3_nt: TGTGCCAGCAGTGGGACAGTAAGCAATCAGCCCCAGCATTTT; cdr3_aa: CASSGTVSNQPQHF
v_call: TRBV5-1; d_call: TRBD1; clone_size: -; j_call: TRBJ2-3; cdr3_nt: TGCGCCAGCAGCACCTACAGGGGAGATACGCAGTATTTT; cdr3_aa: CASSTYRGDTQYF
v_call: TRBV5-4; d_call: -; clone_size: -; j_call: TRBJ1-6; cdr3_nt: TGTGCCAGCAGCCCCTTGCGACAGGCCAATTCACCCCTCCACTTT; cdr3_aa: CASSPLRQANSPLHF
v_call: TRBV9; d_call: -; clone_size: -; j_call: TRBJ2-7; cdr3_nt: TGTGCCAGCAGCGTAGGTTCGCGGGTCCACGAGCAGTACTTC; cdr3_aa: CASSVGSRVHEQYF
v_call: TRBV6-6; d_call: TRBD1; clone_size: -; j_call: TRBJ1-4; cdr3_nt: TGTGCCAGCAGGGGGACAGGTGGTGATGAAAAACTGTTTTTT; cdr3_aa: CASRGTGGDEKLFF
v_call: TRBV2; d_call: -; clone_size: -; j_call: TRBJ1-2; cdr3_nt: TGTGCCAGCAGAACAGAGACGTCTAACTATGGCTACACCTTC; cdr3_aa: CASRTETSNYGYTF
v_call: TRBV4-3; d_call: -; clone_size: -; j_call: TRBJ1-2; cdr3_nt: TGCGCCAGCAGCCCCCAGGGCTTTGGGGTTTATGGCTACACCTTC; cdr3_aa: CASSPQGFGVYGYTF
v_call: TRBV5-4; d_call: -; clone_size: few; j_call: TRBJ1-1; cdr3_nt: TGTGCCAGCAGCTTGGCAGGGGAAGCTTTCTTT; cdr3_aa: CASSLAGEAFF
v_call: TRBV19; d_call: TRBD1; clone_size: -; j_call: TRBJ2-6; cdr3_nt: TGTGCCAGTACCTCTCCAGGGGGCCCCGGGGCCAACGTCCTGACTTTC; cdr3_aa: CASTSPGGPGANVLTF
v_call: TRBV30; d_call: -; clone_size: -; j_call: TRBJ2-7; cdr3_nt: TGTGCCTGGAGTTCCCTCGACGAGCAGTACTTC; cdr3_aa: CAWSSLDEQYF
v_call: TRBV28; d_call: TRBD1; clone_size: -; j_call: TRBJ2-7; cdr3_nt: TGTGCCAGCAGCCTTCCCGGGACAGGGGAGTACGAGCAGTACTTC; cdr3_aa: CASSLPGTGEYEQYF
v_call: TRBV7-2; d_call: TRBD2; clone_size: -; j_call: TRBJ2-5; cdr3_nt: TGTGCCAGCAGCTTAGGGCGGGGGGCCCAAGAGACCCAGTACTTC; cdr3_aa: CASSLGRGAQETQYF
v_call: TRBV15; d_call: -; clone_size: -; j_call: TRBJ1-5; cdr3_nt: TGTGCCACCAGCGCCGACAGAAATAGCAATCAGCCCCAGCATTTT; cdr3_aa: CATSADRNSNQPQHF
v_call: TRBV18; d_call: TRBD1; clone_size: -; j_call: TRBJ2-2; cdr3_nt: TGTGCCAGCTCACCGCTACAGGGGGCGGACACCGGGGAGCTGTTTTTT; cdr3_aa: CASSPLQGADTGELFF
v_call: TRBV5-1; d_call: TRBD1; clone_size: -; j_call: TRBJ2-1; cdr3_nt: TGCGCCAGCAGCTTAACATTCCGGGACAGGGGATTTGGTGAGCAGTTCTTC; cdr3_aa: CASSLTFRDRGFGEQFF
v_call: TRBV5-4; d_call: TRBD2; clone_size: -; j_call: TRBJ2-1; cdr3_nt: TGTGCCAGCAGCTTGGACTTGACTAGCGGGGGGGAGGAGCAGTTCTTC; cdr3_aa: CASSLDLTSGGEEQFF
v_call: TRBV19; d_call: -; clone_size: -; j_call: TRBJ1-2; cdr3_nt: TGTGCCAGTAGTGCCCGGGGGACTAACTATGGCTACACCTTC; cdr3_aa: CASSARGTNYGYTF
v_call: TRBV28; d_call: TRBD1; clone_size: -; j_call: TRBJ1-6; cdr3_nt: TGTGCCAGCACGGGACAGTTCAATTCACCCCTCCACTTT; cdr3_aa: CASTGQFNSPLHF
v_call: TRBV6-5; d_call: -; clone_size: -; j_call: TRBJ1-1; cdr3_nt: TGTGCCAGCAGTTTTGTGCAGGGAGGTGAAGCTTTCTTT; cdr3_aa: CASSFVQGGEAFF
v_call: TRBV2; d_call: -; clone_size: -; j_call: TRBJ1-1; cdr3_nt: TGTGCCAGCAGTGAAAGTCAGGGAAGCTCTGAAGCTTTCTTT; cdr3_aa: CASSESQGSSEAFF
v_call: TRBV29-1; d_call: -; clone_size: -; j_call: TRBJ1-1; cdr3_nt: TGCAGCGTTGTCTTGTGGGAGGGCACTGAAGCTTTCTTT; cdr3_aa: CSVVLWEGTEAFF
v_call: TRBV21-1; d_call: -; clone_size: -; j_call: TRBJ1-2; cdr3_nt: TGTGCCAGCAACCCTCAATTCAGACAGGGAGATGGCTACACCTTC; cdr3_aa: CASNPQFRQGDGYTF
v_call: TRBV7-9; d_call: TRBD1; clone_size: -; j_call: TRBJ2-2; cdr3_nt: TGTGCCAGCATCAAAAAGCCGGGACAGGGAAATTGGACCGGGGAGCTGTTTTTT; cdr3_aa: CASIKKPGQGNWTGELFF
v_call: TRBV5-3; d_call: TRBD1; clone_size: few; j_call: TRBJ1-5; cdr3_nt: TGTGCCAGAAGCTTTACAGGGACAGGGAATCAGCCCCAGCATTTT; cdr3_aa: CARSFTGTGNQPQHF
v_call: TRBV4-1; d_call: TRBD2; clone_size: -; j_call: TRBJ2-5; cdr3_nt: TGCGCCAGCAGCCACTCGAGCGGGGAACTCCAAGAGACCCAGTACTTC; cdr3_aa: CASSHSSGELQETQYF
v_call: TRBV4-1; d_call: -; clone_size: -; j_call: TRBJ1-5; cdr3_nt: TGCGCCAGCAGCCAAGTAATACAGGGTCGGCCCCAGCATTTT; cdr3_aa: CASSQVIQGRPQHF
v_call: TRBV28; d_call: TRBD1; clone_size: -; j_call: TRBJ1-2; cdr3_nt: TGTGCCAGCAGTTCCTCGACAGGGTACTATGGCTACACCTTC; cdr3_aa: CASSSSTGYYGYTF
v_call: TRBV6-1; d_call: TRBD1; clone_size: -; j_call: TRBJ1-1; cdr3_nt: TGTGCCAGCAGTGACTACACAGGGGTGACTGAAGCTTTCTTT; cdr3_aa: CASSDYTGVTEAFF
v_call: TRBV7-2; d_call: TRBD1; clone_size: -; j_call: TRBJ2-6; cdr3_nt: TGTGCCAGCAGCCGCCAGGGGGCGGTCTCTGGGGCCAACGTCCTGACTTTC; cdr3_aa: CASSRQGAVSGANVLTF
v_call: TRBV18; d_call: -; clone_size: -; j_call: TRBJ1-3; cdr3_nt: TGTGCCAGCTCACCGGGCTACAGGGAAAGCACCATATATTTT; cdr3_aa: CASSPGYRESTIYF
v_call: TRBV7-3; d_call: TRBD2; clone_size: -; j_call: TRBJ2-1; cdr3_nt: TGTGCCAGCAGCTTAGGACTAGCGGGGGGGGTCAATGAGCAGTTCTTC; cdr3_aa: CASSLGLAGGVNEQFF
v_call: TRBV6-1; d_call: -; clone_size: once; j_call: TRBJ2-3; cdr3_nt: TGTGCCAGCAGTACATCGCAGGGGGATACGCAGTATTTT; cdr3_aa: CASSTSQGDTQYF
v_call: TRBV6-6; d_call: TRBD2; clone_size: -; j_call: TRBJ2-1; cdr3_nt: TGTGCCAGCAGACTAGCGGGGGATTACAATGAGCAGTTCTTC; cdr3_aa: CASRLAGDYNEQFF
v_call: TRBV19; d_call: TRBD1; clone_size: few; j_call: TRBJ2-5; cdr3_nt: TGTGCCAGTAGTACGGGGACAGGGGTGGAGACCCAGTACTTC; cdr3_aa: CASSTGTGVETQYF
v_call: TRBV6-5; d_call: TRBD1; clone_size: -; j_call: TRBJ2-2; cdr3_nt: TGTGCCAGCAGCTCCGGGACAGCGAACACCGGGGAGCTGTTTTTT; cdr3_aa: CASSSGTANTGELFF
v_call: TRBV5-4; d_call: TRBD1; clone_size: few; j_call: TRBJ2-2; cdr3_nt: TGTGCCAGCAGCTGGGTTGGGACAGGGCTCACCGGGGAGCTGTTTTTT; cdr3_aa: CASSWVGTGLTGELFF
v_call: TRBV5-8; d_call: -; clone_size: -; j_call: TRBJ2-1; cdr3_nt: TGTGCCAGCAGCTCACCCAAGGGGTGGAATGAGCAGTTCTTC; cdr3_aa: CASSSPKGWNEQFF
v_call: TRBV11-2; d_call: -; clone_size: -; j_call: TRBJ1-1; cdr3_nt: TGTGCCAGCAGCATTTGGACAGCGAACACTGAAGCTTTCTTT; cdr3_aa: CASSIWTANTEAFF
v_call: TRBV10-1; d_call: TRBD2; clone_size: -; j_call: TRBJ2-1; cdr3_nt: TGCGCCAGCAGCGACGGACTAGCGGGGGTGACCCAGCAGTTCTTC; cdr3_aa: CASSDGLAGVTQQFF
v_call: TRBV18; d_call: -; clone_size: -; j_call: TRBJ2-2; cdr3_nt: TGTGCCAGCTCACCGGTGGCCTCCAACACCGGGGAGCTGTTTTTT; cdr3_aa: CASSPVASNTGELFF
v_call: TRBV4-1; d_call: -; clone_size: -; j_call: TRBJ1-4; cdr3_nt: TGCGCCAGCAGCCAAGATCGGGATGAAAAACTGTTTTTT; cdr3_aa: CASSQDRDEKLFF
v_call: TRBV9; d_call: -; clone_size: -; j_call: TRBJ2-2; cdr3_nt: TGTGCCAGCAGCGTAATTAAAAACACCGGGGAGCTGTTTTTT; cdr3_aa: CASSVIKNTGELFF
v_call: TRBV19; d_call: TRBD1; clone_size: -; j_call: TRBJ1-1; cdr3_nt: TGTGCCAGTAAGACAGGGGGTTCGAACACTGAAGCTTTCTTT; cdr3_aa: CASKTGGSNTEAFF
v_call: TRBV4-3; d_call: -; clone_size: once; j_call: TRBJ2-5; cdr3_nt: TGCGCCAGCAGCCAAGATCGGGGGATTACGGAGACCCAGTACTTC; cdr3_aa: CASSQDRGITETQYF
v_call: TRBV2; d_call: -; clone_size: few; j_call: TRBJ2-5; cdr3_nt: TGTGCCAGCTCCTTACCCGGACAGACGGAGACCCAGTACTTC; cdr3_aa: CASSLPGQTETQYF
v_call: TRBV29-1; d_call: -; clone_size: -; j_call: TRBJ2-7; cdr3_nt: TGCAGCGTTGGATCAGGGGTTGGGAACGAGCAGTACTTC; cdr3_aa: CSVGSGVGNEQYF
v_call: TRBV27; d_call: -; clone_size: few; j_call: TRBJ1-1; cdr3_nt: TGTGCCAGCAGTTCCGCGGGAGGTGTGACTGAAGCTTTCTTT; cdr3_aa: CASSSAGGVTEAFF
v_call: TRBV7-9; d_call: TRBD1; clone_size: -; j_call: TRBJ1-2; cdr3_nt: TGTGCCAGCAGCTATGGGACAGGGTTGAGCTATGGCTACACCTTC; cdr3_aa: CASSYGTGLSYGYTF